A selection of T cell receptor beta chains follows, all from one sample in a study of control samples from healthy donors and cancer patients. Sequenced by immunoSEQ multiplex PCR; TCRdb stores in-frame clones only, minus some. The sample consists of tens of thousands of clones, about 88% of them appearing once. The material sequenced was PBMCs. Receptor source: a man between 65 and 85 years old with lung cancer. Each CDR3 is given with its conserved first and last residue. A D gene is named only where the DNA matches it firmly. Size tells how often a clone was seen (once, few, many) or the class of an expanded clone, and some rows leave it out.

D gene | J gene | V gene | CDR3 length | clone size | CDR3 protein | CDR3 DNA
NA | TRBJ2-7 | TRBV5-4 | 12 | once | CASSLASNEQYF | TGTGCCAGCAGCTTGGCCTCGAATGAGCAGTACTTC
NA | TRBJ2-1 | TRBV5-1 | 15 | once | CASSMGDASYNEQFF | TGCGCCAGCAGCATGGGGGACGCATCCTACAATGAGCAGTTCTTC
NA | TRBJ2-7 | TRBV24-1 | 15 | NA | CATSDSATRGYEQYF | TGTGCCACCAGTGACTCCGCGACTCGAGGCTACGAGCAGTACTTC
NA | TRBJ2-7 | TRBV19 | 13 | NA | CASSQGQRYEQYF | TGTGCCAGTAGTCAAGGACAGCGCTACGAGCAGTACTTC
NA | TRBJ2-1 | TRBV19 | 17 | NA | CASSPGPGRGDYNEQFF | TGTGCCAGTAGTCCTGGCCCCGGGCGGGGCGATTACAATGAGCAGTTCTTC
TRBD2 | TRBJ2-2 | TRBV5-6 | 15 | NA | CASSRTRQNTGELFF | TGTGCCAGCAGCCGGACTAGACAGAACACCGGGGAGCTGTTTTTT
TRBD1 | TRBJ2-1 | TRBV24-1 | 13 | NA | CATSEWGPGGEFF | TGTGCCACCAGTGAATGGGGTCCAGGGGGCGAGTTCTTC
NA | TRBJ1-2 | TRBV21-1 | 14 | NA | CASGPQGRGYGYTF | TGTGCCAGCGGTCCACAGGGTAGGGGGTATGGCTACACCTTC
TRBD1 | TRBJ2-7 | TRBV7-9 | 14 | NA | CASSIRGQGGKQYF | TGTGCCAGCAGCATCAGGGGACAGGGAGGAAAGCAGTACTTC
NA | TRBJ1-2 | TRBV7-8 | 14 | few | CASSLANSPYGYTF | TGTGCCAGCAGCTTAGCGAATAGCCCCTATGGCTACACCTTC
TRBD2 | TRBJ2-7 | TRBV9 | 15 | NA | CASSAAGTSDYEQYF | TGTGCCAGCAGCGCAGCCGGGACTAGCGATTACGAGCAGTACTTC
NA | TRBJ2-3 | TRBV7-2 | 15 | NA | CASSLGGYRTDTQYF | TGTGCCAGCAGCTTAGGAGGGTATCGCACAGATACGCAGTATTTT